This entry lists 11 T cell receptor beta chains sequenced from one sample in a study of shared clonotypes between healthy human individuals. The assay was immunoSEQ multiplex PCR, and TCRdb's table has in-frame clones only and misses some. Of 950,000 to 1,100,000 clones listed, 75% to 85% are singletons. Material: memory CD4+ T cells from PBMCs. Subset specified: CD45RA-negative fraction. Receptors were obtained from a man between 18 and 29 years old in good health. Some clones in this sample may be carry-over from other donors' samples.

This clone was recorded only once. The chain combines TRBV7-8 with TRBJ1-5, with D uncertain. Germline V gene lookup returns CDR1 SGHVS and CDR2 FQNEAQ. The CDR3 consists of 16 residues. Trimming left V 1 base short and J 0 bases short, with 10 bases between. For the CDR3, the DNA is TGTGCCAGCAGCTTAGGCTGGCCTTATAGCAATCAGCCCCAGCATTTT. It translates to CASSLGWPYSNQPQHF.

The chain recombines TRBV29-1 with TRBJ1-1; no clear D. Looked up from germline, CDR1 is SQVTM and CDR2 is ANQGSEA. This CDR3 has 14 amino acids. V lost 5 bases to trimming and J lost 0 bases, with 13 bases between them. Written as DNA, the CDR3 is TGCAGCGTTAGAGAACACTTTATGAACACTGAAGCTTTCTTT. This translates into CSVREHFMNTEAFF.

This clone has only one observation. The genes are TRBV5-1 and TRBJ2-1, with 13 bases lining up with TRBD2. Germline lookup yields CDR1 SGHRS and CDR2 YFSETQ. V shed 4 bases, J shed 9 bases, and the junction held 10 bases outside the gene matches. This CDR3 region has 16 residues. In DNA, the CDR3 is TGCGCCAGCAGCAGTACTAGCGGGAGGGTGGGAGGTGAGCAGTTCTTC. The encoded protein is CASSSTSGRVGGEQFF.

This sequence joins TRBV4-2 and TRBJ1-1; possibly TRBD1 for D (5 bases). The CDR3 is 14 residues long. Trimming shortened V by 3 bases and J by 10 bases, and 18 bases separated the two germline ends. Germline CDR1 and CDR2: LGHNA and YNFKEQ. The CDR3 region has the DNA TGTGCCAGCAGCCACCCCGGGGGGGAGGCCACAGCTTTCTTT. This gives the protein CASSHPGGEATAFF.

The V gene is TRBV28, the J gene TRBJ2-1, with TRBD2 identical over 10 bases. V shed 6 bases, J shed 5 bases, and the junction held 19 bases outside the gene matches. Germline V gives CDR1 MDHEN, CDR2 SYDVKM. CDR3 length: 19 residues. The CDR3 bases are TGTGCCAGCAGAGTAACATCACCGGGACTAGCGCGTACTAACAATGAGCAGTTCTTC. This translates into CASRVTSPGLARTNNEQFF.

The genes are TRBV7-9 and TRBJ2-2, with TRBD2 as a possible D gene (6 bases). This CDR3 is built from 16 residues. V gave up 3 bases and J gave up 0 bases, with 11 bases separating them. Germline-derived CDR1 and CDR2 are SEHNR and FQNEAQ (reference sequence). DNA for the CDR3: TGTGCCAGCAGCTTGGACTACTCTACGAACACCGGGGAGCTGTTTTTT. Protein: CASSLDYSTNTGELFF.

The chain links TRBV7-2 to TRBJ1-2; D remains ambiguous. Germline V gene data show CDR1 as SGHTA and CDR2 as FQGNSA. The CDR3 has 15 residues. V was shortened by 1 base and J by 0 bases, with 9 bases between the two germline ends. The CDR3 sequence: CASSLESKTNYGYTF. CDR3 nucleotide sequence: TGTGCCAGCAGCTTAGAGTCGAAGACTAACTATGGCTACACCTTC.

The gene calls are TRBV11-3 and TRBJ2-1; 9 bases line up with TRBD1. V was clipped by 4 bases and J by 4 bases; unmatched bases: 5. CDR1 is SGHNT and CDR2 is YENEEA in the germline V gene. The CDR3 is made up of 15 amino acids. In nucleotides, the CDR3 is TGTGCCAGCAGCTCTGGGACAGGGACTTACAATGAGCAGTTCTTC. This sequence encodes CASSSGTGTYNEQFF.

This clone was counted at least ten times. This sample includes further DNA sequences coding for the same CDR3. This rearrangement joins TRBV7-2 to TRBJ2-7, with 9 bases lining up with TRBD2. In germline, CDR1 is SGHTA, CDR2 FQGNSA. The CDR3 has 15 amino acids. The J segment lost 0 bases and the V segment lost 5 bases, leaving 5 bases of the junction unmatched. The CDR3 DNA follows: TGTGCCAGCAGCGAGACTAGCGGACGCTCCTACGAGCAGTACTTC. Its translation is CASSETSGRSYEQYF.

This clone turned up a few times. Other DNA sequences in the same sample also yield this CDR3. This chain uses TRBV18 with TRBJ1-3, with D unresolved. The V end lost 3 bases, the J end lost 0 bases, and 6 bases lay between the germline ends. The CDR3 is 14 residues long. The V gene's germline CDR1 is KGHSH and CDR2 LQKENI. The CDR3 nucleotides read TGTGCCAGCTCACCCGACGGCTCTGGAAACACCATATATTTT. Translation: CASSPDGSGNTIYF.

The rearrangement joins TRBV9 to TRBJ1-1; the D gene is possibly TRBD1 (6 bases). Germline V gene lookup returns CDR1 SGDLS and CDR2 YYNGEE. The CDR3 consists of 17 residues. V lost 3 bases and J lost 1, with 19 bases in between. The CDR3 nucleotides are TGTGCCAGCAGCGACGGGCAGGGGAGGGTGAGGAACACTGAAGCTTTCTTT. Protein: CASSDGQGRVRNTEAFF.